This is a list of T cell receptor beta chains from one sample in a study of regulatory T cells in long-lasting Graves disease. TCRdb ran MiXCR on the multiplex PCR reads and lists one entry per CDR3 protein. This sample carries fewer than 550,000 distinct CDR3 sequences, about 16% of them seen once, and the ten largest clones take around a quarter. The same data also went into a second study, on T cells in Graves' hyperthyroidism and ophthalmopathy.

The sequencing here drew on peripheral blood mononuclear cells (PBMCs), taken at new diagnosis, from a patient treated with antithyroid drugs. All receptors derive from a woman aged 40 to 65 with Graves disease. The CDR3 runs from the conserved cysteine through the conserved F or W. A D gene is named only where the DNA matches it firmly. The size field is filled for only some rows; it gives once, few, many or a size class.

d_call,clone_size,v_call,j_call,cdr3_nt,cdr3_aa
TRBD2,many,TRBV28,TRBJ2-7,TGTGCCAGCAGTTTTGGACTAGCGGGGGCCGAGCAGTACTTC,CASSFGLAGAEQYF
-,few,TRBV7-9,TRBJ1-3,TGTGCCAGCAGCAACGGCTCTCCTGGAAACACCATATATTTT,CASSNGSPGNTIYF
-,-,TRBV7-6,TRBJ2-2,TGTGCCAGCAGCTTAGTGGTAAACGGGGAGCTGTTTTTT,CASSLVVNGELFF
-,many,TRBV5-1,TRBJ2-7,TGCGCCAGCAGCCCCACCGGCGGCACTACCGATCACGAGCAGTACTTC,CASSPTGGTTDHEQYF
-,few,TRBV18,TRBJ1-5,TGTGCCAGCTCACCACCGGGGGGACATAGCAATCAGCCCCAGCATTTT,CASSPPGGHSNQPQHF
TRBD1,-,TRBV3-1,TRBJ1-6,TGTGCCAGCAGCCAAGATTTGGAGACAGGGGGGCCCCTCCACTTT,CASSQDLETGGPLHF
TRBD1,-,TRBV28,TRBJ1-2,TGTGCCAGCAGCCGGGCAACAGGGGGCGTAGGTGGCTACACCTTC,CASSRATGGVGGYTF
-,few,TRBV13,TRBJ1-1,TGTGCCAGCAGCTTAGGCCGGACCGTTGTAGCTGAAGCTTTCTTT,CASSLGRTVVAEAFF
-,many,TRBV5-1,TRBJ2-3,TGCGCCAGCAGCCGGGCAGGGGAGTTAAGCACAGATACGCAGTATTTT,CASSRAGELSTDTQYF
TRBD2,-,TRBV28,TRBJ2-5,TGTGCCAGCAGCCACCTGGGGGGGTACCAAGAGACCCAGTACTTC,CASSHLGGYQETQYF
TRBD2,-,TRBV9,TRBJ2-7,TGTGCCAGCAGCGAACTAGCGGGGGCTCGCCACAGCTCCTACGAGCAGTACTTC,CASSELAGARHSSYEQYF
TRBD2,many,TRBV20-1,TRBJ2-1,TGCAGTGCTAGGACTAGCGGGGGATACTCCTACAATGAGCAGTTCTTC,CSARTSGGYSYNEQFF
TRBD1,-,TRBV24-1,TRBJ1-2,TGTGCCACCAGTGATGTTGCAGGGGGAAGTTACAAGGATGGCTACACCTTC,CATSDVAGGSYKDGYTF
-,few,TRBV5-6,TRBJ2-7,TGTGCCAGCAGCTATGCAGGGCCCACCTACGAGCAGTACTTC,CASSYAGPTYEQYF
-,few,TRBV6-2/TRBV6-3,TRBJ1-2,TGTGCCAGCAGTTACGACGGCGGCTACACCTTC,CASSYDGGYTF
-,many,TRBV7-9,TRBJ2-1,TGTGCCAGCAGCCCTCCGGCGGCCCGCTACAATGAGCAGTTCTTC,CASSPPAARYNEQFF
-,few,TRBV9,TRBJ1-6,TGTGCCAGCAGCGAGTCAGGGCAATGGAATTCACCCCTCCACTTT,CASSESGQWNSPLHF
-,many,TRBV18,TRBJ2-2,TGTGCCAGCTCACCGCCGGGACCCGGGGAGCTGTTTTTT,CASSPPGPGELFF
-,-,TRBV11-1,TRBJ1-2,TGTGCCAGCAGCTTAGGGCCCCTAGTGAACTATGGCTACACCTTC,CASSLGPLVNYGYTF
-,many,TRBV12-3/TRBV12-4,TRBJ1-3,TGTGCCAGCAGTACGGCCTCTGGAAACACCATATATTTT,CASSTASGNTIYF
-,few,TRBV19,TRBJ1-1,TGTGCCAGTAGTATAGGCCGGATGATGAACACTGAAGCTTTCTTT,CASSIGRMMNTEAFF
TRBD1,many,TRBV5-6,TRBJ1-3,TGTGCCAGCAGCGACAGGGGACACTCTGGAAACACCATATATTTT,CASSDRGHSGNTIYF
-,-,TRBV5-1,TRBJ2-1,TGCGCCAGCACCCGGGACATCTCCTACAATGAGCAGTTCTTC,CASTRDISYNEQFF
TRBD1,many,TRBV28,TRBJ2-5,TGTGCCAGCAGCAGAGGACAGGTCGAGACCCAGTACTTC,CASSRGQVETQYF
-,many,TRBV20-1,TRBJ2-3,TGCAGTGCGCGAGTAGCGGATACGCAGTATTTT,CSARVADTQYF
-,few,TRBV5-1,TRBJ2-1,TGCGCCAGCCGCGAGAACAATGAGCAGTTCTTC,CASRENNEQFF
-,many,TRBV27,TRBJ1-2,TGTGCCAGCAGTTTATCGCTCCAGGGAGGTGGCTACACCTTC,CASSLSLQGGGYTF
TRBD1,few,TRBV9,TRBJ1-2,TGTGCCAGCAGCATTGGCTCCGGGACAGTAACTTTAGGCTACACCTTC,CASSIGSGTVTLGYTF
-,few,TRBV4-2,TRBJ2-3,TGTGCCAGCAGCCCCCAAGGAACGGGTCTAGTTCTTGGCACAGATACGCAGTATTTT,CASSPQGTGLVLGTDTQYF
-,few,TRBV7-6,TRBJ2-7,TGTGCCAGCAGCCCACGGGGCGGGCGAACCTACGAGCAGTACTTC,CASSPRGGRTYEQYF
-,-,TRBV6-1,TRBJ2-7,TGTGCCGTGAAGAGTGACACTATATACTACGAGCAGTACTTC,CAVKSDTIYYEQYF
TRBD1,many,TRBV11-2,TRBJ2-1,TGTGCCAGCAGCTCAATACAGGGGTCGGACAATGAGCAGTTCTTC,CASSSIQGSDNEQFF
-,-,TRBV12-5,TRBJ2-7,TGTGCTAGTGGTTTGGGGGGTTACGAGCAGTACTTC,CASGLGGYEQYF
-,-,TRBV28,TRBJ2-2,TGTGCCAGCAGTTCACTTGGTGGGCGGCTTGGGGTTGACACCGGGGAGCTGTTTTTT,CASSSLGGRLGVDTGELFF
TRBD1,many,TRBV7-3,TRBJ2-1,TGTGCCAGCAGCGAACCGGGACAGGGGGCGGGTGAGCAGTTCTTC,CASSEPGQGAGEQFF
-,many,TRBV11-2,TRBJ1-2,TGTGCCAGCAGCTCGCCGGTCGGCTATGGCTACACCTTC,CASSSPVGYGYTF
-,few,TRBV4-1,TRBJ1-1,TGCGCCAGCAGCCACCTTCTGGGCACTGAAGCTTTCTTT,CASSHLLGTEAFF
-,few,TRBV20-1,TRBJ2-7,TGCAGTGCTAACCAGGGTTTCGAGCAGTACTTC,CSANQGFEQYF
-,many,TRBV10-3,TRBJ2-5,TGTGCCATCAGCCTACAGGGTCAGGACGAGACCCAGTACTTC,CAISLQGQDETQYF
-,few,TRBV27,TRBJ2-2,TGTGCCAGCAGTTTATCCGCTGGGGGGTCCGGGGAGCTGTTTTTT,CASSLSAGGSGELFF
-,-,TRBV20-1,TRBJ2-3,TGCAGTGCTAGAGATCTATCCCGAGATACGCAGTATTTT,CSARDLSRDTQYF
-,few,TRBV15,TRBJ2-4,TGTGCCGCCAGCAGAGATACTAGCCCAACTTCAAACATTCAGTACTTC,CAASRDTSPTSNIQYF
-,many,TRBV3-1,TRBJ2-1,TGTGCCAGCAGCCAGAGGGAACTCAATGAGCAGTTCTTC,CASSQRELNEQFF
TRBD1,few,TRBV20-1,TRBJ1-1,TGCAGTGCTAGCGCCGGGACAGGGTCTGAAGCTTTCTTT,CSASAGTGSEAFF
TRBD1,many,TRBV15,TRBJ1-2,TGTGCCACCAGTTCGGACAGGGAGTATGGCTACACCTTC,CATSSDREYGYTF
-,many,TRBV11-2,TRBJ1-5,TGTGCCAGCAGTTCACAGGAGTATCAGCCCCAGCATTTT,CASSSQEYQPQHF
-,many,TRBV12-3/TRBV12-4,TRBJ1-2,TGTGCCAGCAGTCGAACAGGTGGCTACACCTTC,CASSRTGGYTF
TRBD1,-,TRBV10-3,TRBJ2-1,TGTGCCATCAGAGAACCGACAGGGAACTCCTACAATGAGCAGTTCTTC,CAIREPTGNSYNEQFF
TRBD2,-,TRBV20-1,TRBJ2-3,TGCAGTGCTAGAGTCGGGGGTGCTAGCGGGGGGGCCACAGATACGCAGTATTTT,CSARVGGASGGATDTQYF
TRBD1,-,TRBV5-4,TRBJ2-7,TGTGCCAGCAGCAGGGACAGGGGGGGATCCTACGAGCAGTACTTC,CASSRDRGGSYEQYF
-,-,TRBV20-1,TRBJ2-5,TGCAGTGCTAGTTTGTCAGGGGAACGGAAGACCCAGTACTTC,CSASLSGERKTQYF
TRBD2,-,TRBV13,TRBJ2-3,TGTGCCAGCAGCTTAATCCTCCAGCGGGACACAGATACGCAGTATTTT,CASSLILQRDTDTQYF
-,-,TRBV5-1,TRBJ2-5,TGCGCCAGCAGCTTGGCTGGGGAAGGGGTCGGGACCCAGTACTTC,CASSLAGEGVGTQYF
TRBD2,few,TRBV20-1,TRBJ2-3,TGCAGTGCTGGACTAGCGGGGGGCGGGGGCACAGATACGCAGTATTTT,CSAGLAGGGGTDTQYF
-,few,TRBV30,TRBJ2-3,TGTGCCTGGAGTCGGTTTGCCGGGGATACGCAGTATTTT,CAWSRFAGDTQYF
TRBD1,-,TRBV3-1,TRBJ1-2,TGTGCCAGCAGCCAAGTGACAGGGGTAAACTATGGCTACACCTTC,CASSQVTGVNYGYTF
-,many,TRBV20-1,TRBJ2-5,TGCAGTGCTAGAGGCCCCCGAGGGAGATCAAAAGAGACCCAGTACTTC,CSARGPRGRSKETQYF